A single TCR beta chain is shown here with its context. The entry originates in a study of identical twins. CDR1 is ENHRY, CDR2 SYGVKD, per germline. V lost 6 bases and J 4 bases, leaving 12 bases between the germline ends. The CDR3 extends over 14 amino acids. TCRdb reanalysed the 5' RACE reads using MiXCR and keeps one entry per CDR3 protein. In the table there are 750,000 to 950,000 distinct CDR3 sequences, 9% to 15% of which are singletons. The same sample was also used in a study of yellow fever vaccine responses in identical twins.

This TCR came from a woman aged 18 to 35 in good health. This chain connects TRBV10-3 to TRBJ2-2; weak D call: TRBD1 (6 bases). The source material was PBMCs. The CDR3 region is CAIRTGQTTGELFF. Here the CDR3 DNA reads TGTGCCATCAGAACCGGACAGACCACCGGGGAGCTGTTTTTT.